Detailed here is one T cell receptor beta chain. The sample belongs to a study of OX40 agonist ivuxolimab in advanced cancers. The V gene lost 4 bases and the J gene lost 7 bases, with 19 bases spanning the gap. This CDR3 region has 16 residues. The V gene's germline CDR1 is SGHNT and CDR2 YENEEA. Method: immunoSEQ multiplex PCR; TCRdb's copy keeps in-frame clones and lacks some. The sample lists more than 85,000 clones, around 90% occurring once. The sequencing used CD4+ or CD8+ T cells sorted from blood, collected in a trial of the OX40 agonist ivuxolimab. V usage is TRBV11-3 and J usage is TRBJ2-2; D gene ambiguous. This sequence originates from an adult with an advanced solid tumor such as melanoma, head and neck, liver or kidney cancer. CDR3 loop: CASSSLFVKGHGELFF. The CDR3 DNA reads as TGTGCCAGCAGCTCCCTCTTCGTGAAGGGCCACGGGGAGCTGTTTTTT. The variable domain in full, with the rest retrieved from reference TRBV11-3 and TRBJ2-2, is EAGVVQSPRYKIIEKKQPVAFWCNPISGHNTLYWYLQNLGQGPELLIRYENEEAVDDSQLPKDRFSAERLKGVDSTLKIQPAELGDSAVYLCASSSLFVKGHGELFFGEGSRLTVL.